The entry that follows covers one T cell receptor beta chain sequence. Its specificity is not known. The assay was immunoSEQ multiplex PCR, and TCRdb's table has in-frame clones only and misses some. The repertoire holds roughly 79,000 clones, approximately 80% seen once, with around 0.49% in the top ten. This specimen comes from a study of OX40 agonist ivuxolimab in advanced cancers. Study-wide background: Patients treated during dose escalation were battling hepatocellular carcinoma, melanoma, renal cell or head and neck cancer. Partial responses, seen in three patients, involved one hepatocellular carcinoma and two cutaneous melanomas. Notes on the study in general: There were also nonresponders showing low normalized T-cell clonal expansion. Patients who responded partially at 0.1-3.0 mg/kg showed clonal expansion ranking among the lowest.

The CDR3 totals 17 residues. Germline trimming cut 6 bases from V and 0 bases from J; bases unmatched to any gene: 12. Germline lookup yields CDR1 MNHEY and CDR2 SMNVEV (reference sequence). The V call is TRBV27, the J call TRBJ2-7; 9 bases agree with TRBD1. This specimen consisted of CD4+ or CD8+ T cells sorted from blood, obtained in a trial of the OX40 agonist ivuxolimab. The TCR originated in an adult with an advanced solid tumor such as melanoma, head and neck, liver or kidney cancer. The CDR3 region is CASRPGTGRGSSYEQYF. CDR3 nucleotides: TGTGCCAGCAGGCCGGGGACAGGGAGGGGGAGCTCCTACGAGCAGTACTTC.